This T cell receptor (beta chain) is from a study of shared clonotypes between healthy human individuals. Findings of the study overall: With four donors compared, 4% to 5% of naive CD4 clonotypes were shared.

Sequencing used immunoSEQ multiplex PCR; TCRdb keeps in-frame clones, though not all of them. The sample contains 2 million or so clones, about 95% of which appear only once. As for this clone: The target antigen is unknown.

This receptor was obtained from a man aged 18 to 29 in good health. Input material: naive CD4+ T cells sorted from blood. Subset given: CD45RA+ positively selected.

CDR3 in DNA: TGTGCCATCAGTGAGGCGGCGGGGGCAGCTGGCTACACCTTC. Translating gives CAISEAAGAAGYTF. V gene TRBV10-3 combines with J gene TRBJ1-2, with a possible D match to TRBD1 (6 bases). CDR1 and CDR2 (germline): ENHRY, SYGVKD. The CDR3 sequence is 14 residues long. The V gene lost 2 bases and the J gene lost 7 bases, with 14 bases spanning the gap.